This TCR beta chain emerged from a study of blood T cell repertoires in COVID-19. About the research overall: COVID-19 samples from acute and convalescent phases originated in the United States, Italy and Spain.

TCRdb's table, derived via immunoSEQ multiplex PCR, lists solely in-frame clones and lacks some. This table has around 180,000 clones, roughly 89% appearing once. Germline V gene data show CDR1 as LGHNA and CDR2 as YNFKEQ. This CDR3 is 16 amino acids long. Between the trimmed V and J ends, which lost 4 bases and 3 bases, there was a span of 17 bases. The material sequenced was PBMCs or T cells enriched from blood (not recorded which). The chain joins TRBV4-2 to TRBJ2-3, with D possibly being TRBD2 (7 bases). This TCR was recovered from a middle-aged woman with acute COVID-19. CDR3 loop: CASSREGGGLTDTQYF. The DNA of the CDR3 is TGTGCCAGCAGCCGGGAGGGAGGGGGATTAACAGATACGCAGTATTTT.